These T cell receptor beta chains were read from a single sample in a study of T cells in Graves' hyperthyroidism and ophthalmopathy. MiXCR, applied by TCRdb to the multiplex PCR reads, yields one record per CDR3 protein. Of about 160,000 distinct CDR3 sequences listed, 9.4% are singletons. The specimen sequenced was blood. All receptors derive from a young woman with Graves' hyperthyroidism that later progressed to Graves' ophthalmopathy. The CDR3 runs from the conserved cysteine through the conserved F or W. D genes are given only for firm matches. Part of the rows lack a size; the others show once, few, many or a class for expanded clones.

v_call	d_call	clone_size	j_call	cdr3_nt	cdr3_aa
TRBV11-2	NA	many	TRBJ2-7	TGTGCCACCATGGCGGGGGAGCAGTACTTC	CATMAGEQYF
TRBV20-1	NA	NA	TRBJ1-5	TGCAGTGTACGACGGGAGAGCAATCAGCCCCAGCATTTT	CSVRRESNQPQHF
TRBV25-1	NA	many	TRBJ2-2	TGTGCCAGCAGAGCAGGGTATCCTGAGGAGCTGTTTTTT	CASRAGYPEELFF
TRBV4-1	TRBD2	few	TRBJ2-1	TGCGCCAGCAGCCAAGGGCTATTAGCGGGGGAGTACAATGAGCAGTTCTTC	CASSQGLLAGEYNEQFF
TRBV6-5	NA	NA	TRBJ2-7	TGTGCCAGCAGTTACTCGGGTTACTACGAGCAGTACTTC	CASSYSGYYEQYF
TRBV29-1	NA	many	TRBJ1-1	TGCAGCGTCGAACAAGACACTGAAGCTTTCTTT	CSVEQDTEAFF
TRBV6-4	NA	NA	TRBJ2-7	TGTGCCAGCCGATCCCTCTCGTACTACTACGAGCAGTACTTC	CASRSLSYYYEQYF
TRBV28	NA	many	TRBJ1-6	TGTGCCAGCAGTTTTCAGCAGGGGTTCGCACCCCTCCACTTT	CASSFQQGFAPLHF
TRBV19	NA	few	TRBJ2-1	TGTGCCAGTAGTAATCACAATGAGCAGTTCTTC	CASSNHNEQFF
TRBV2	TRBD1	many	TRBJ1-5	TGTGCCAGCAGCCAAGGTGGACAGGGGAATCAGCCCCAGCATTTT	CASSQGGQGNQPQHF
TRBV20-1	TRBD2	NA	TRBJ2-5	TGCAGTGCAAAAAGGACTAGCGGGGGGCCATCGGTCCAAGAGACCCAGTACTTC	CSAKRTSGGPSVQETQYF
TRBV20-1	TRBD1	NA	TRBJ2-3	TGCAGTGCTAGAGGGACGGACAGGCCAACTATCACAGATACGCAGTATTTT	CSARGTDRPTITDTQYF
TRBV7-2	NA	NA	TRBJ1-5	TGTGCCAGCAGCTCGTTGGGGGTGGTGGGTCAGCCCCAGCATTTT	CASSSLGVVGQPQHF
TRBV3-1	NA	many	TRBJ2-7	TGTGCCAGCAGCCAAGACGAGACTTACTACTACGAGCAGTACTTC	CASSQDETYYYEQYF
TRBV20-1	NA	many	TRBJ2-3	TGCAGTGCTAGAGAGGGGCTCCCCTTATTCACAGATACGCAGTATTTT	CSAREGLPLFTDTQYF
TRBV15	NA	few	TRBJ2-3	TGTGCCACCAGCAGGACACGCGCAGATACGCAGTATTTT	CATSRTRADTQYF
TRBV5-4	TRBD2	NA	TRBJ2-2	TGTGCCAGCAGCCCCGGACTAGCGGGGGGGCCGGGCACCGGGGAGCTGTTTTTT	CASSPGLAGGPGTGELFF
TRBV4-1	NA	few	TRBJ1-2	TGCGCCAGCAGCCAGCCGACGGGGGCTAACTATGGCTACACCTTC	CASSQPTGANYGYTF
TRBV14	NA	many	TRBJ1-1	TGTGCCAGCAGCCAGCAAAGAGGGACTGAAGCTTTCTTT	CASSQQRGTEAFF
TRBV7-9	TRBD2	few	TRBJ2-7	TGTGCCAGCAGCTCCCTAGCGGGTCGGGGTTTCGAGCAGTACTTC	CASSSLAGRGFEQYF
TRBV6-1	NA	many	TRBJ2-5	TGTGCCAGCAGTGAAGGGGCAGGGAGCCAAGAGACCCAGTACTTC	CASSEGAGSQETQYF
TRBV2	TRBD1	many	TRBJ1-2	TGTGCCAGCAGGAGGGGAGGACAGGATAATGGCTACACCTTC	CASRRGGQDNGYTF
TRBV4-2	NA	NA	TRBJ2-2	TGTGCCAGCAGCCAAGATGTAGGTGCTCAGAACACCGGGGAGCTGTTTTTT	CASSQDVGAQNTGELFF
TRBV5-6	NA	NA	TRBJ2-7	TGTGCCAGCAGCTTGGGGACAGCAGCCTCGGGTTGGCAGTACTTC	CASSLGTAASGWQYF
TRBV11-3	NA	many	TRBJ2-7	TGTGCCAGCAGCCCGGGGATGGGATCGGACGAGCAGTACTTC	CASSPGMGSDEQYF
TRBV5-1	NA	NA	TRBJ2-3	TGCGCCAGCAGCTTGCTTGTGCGGGGCACAGATACGCAGTATTTT	CASSLLVRGTDTQYF
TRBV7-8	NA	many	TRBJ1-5	TGTGCCAGCAGCTTAGTTTTAGGCCTACAGGGTCAGCCCCAGCATTTT	CASSLVLGLQGQPQHF
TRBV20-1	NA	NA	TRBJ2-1	TGCAGTGCTAGAATAGAAGGGAATGAGCAGTTCTTC	CSARIEGNEQFF
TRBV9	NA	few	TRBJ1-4	TGTGCCAGCAGCGTGGGTCGGACTGGGGGTGCTAATGAAAAACTGTTTTTT	CASSVGRTGGANEKLFF
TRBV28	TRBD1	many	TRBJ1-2	TGTGCCAGCAGTTCGACAGGGGGGAACTATGGCTACACCTTC	CASSSTGGNYGYTF
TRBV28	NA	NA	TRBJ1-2	TGTGCCAGCATCGCCGGGACACCCTTTGGCTATGGCTACACCTTC	CASIAGTPFGYGYTF
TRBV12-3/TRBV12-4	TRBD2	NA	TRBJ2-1	TGTGCCAGCAGTTTTCCGGCTAGCGGGAAAGGAGAGCAGTTCTTC	CASSFPASGKGEQFF
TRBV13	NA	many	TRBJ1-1	TGTGCCAGCAGCTTATCCCGGACCGTTAACACTGAAGCTTTCTTT	CASSLSRTVNTEAFF
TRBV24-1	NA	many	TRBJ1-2	TGTGCCACCAGTGACACAGAGGGCTACACCTTC	CATSDTEGYTF
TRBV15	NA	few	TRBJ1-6	TGTGCCACCAGCTCTCTAGACTCACCCCTCCACTTT	CATSSLDSPLHF
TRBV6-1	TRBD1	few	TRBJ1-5	TGTGCCAGCCGACAGGGAAATCAGCCCCAGCATTTT	CASRQGNQPQHF
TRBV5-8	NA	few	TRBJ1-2	TGTGCCAGCAGCTTGGGTGAGGGTTGGAGCCCCACCTTC	CASSLGEGWSPTF
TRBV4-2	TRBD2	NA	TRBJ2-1	TGTGCCAGCAGCCAAGGGGTTCCGACGGGAGCGGGATGGGAAATGAATGAGCAGTTCTTC	CASSQGVPTGAGWEMNEQFF
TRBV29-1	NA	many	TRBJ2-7	TGCAGCGTTGGATCGGCAGGGGGGACCTACGAGCAGTACTTC	CSVGSAGGTYEQYF
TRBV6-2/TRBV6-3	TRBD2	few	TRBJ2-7	TGTGCCAGCAGTTACTCGAGAGCTAGCGGGTCCTACGAGCAGTGCTTC	CASSYSRASGSYEQCF
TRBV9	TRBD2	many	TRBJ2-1	TGTGCCAGCAGCGTTCTAGCGGGGGGGTCTAGTGAGCAGTTCTTC	CASSVLAGGSSEQFF
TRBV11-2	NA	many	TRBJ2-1	TGTGCCAGCAGCTCGGGGGTTAGCTCCTACAATGAGCAGTTCTTC	CASSSGVSSYNEQFF
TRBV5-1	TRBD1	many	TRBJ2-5	TGCGCCAGCAGCCCCTCTCCGGGACAGGGCTGGGAGACCCAGTACTTC	CASSPSPGQGWETQYF
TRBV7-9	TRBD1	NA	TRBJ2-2	TGTGCCAGCAACCGGGACAGGGTCACCGGGGAGCTGTTTTTT	CASNRDRVTGELFF
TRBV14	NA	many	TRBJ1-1	TGTGCCAGCAGCCGGCAGGGGTGTTCCATGAACACTGAAGCTTTCTTT	CASSRQGCSMNTEAFF
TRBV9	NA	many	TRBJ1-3	TGTGCCAGCAGCGTCGAGGGAAACACCATATATTTT	CASSVEGNTIYF
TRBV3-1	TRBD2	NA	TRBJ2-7	TGTGCCAGCAGCCTAAGTCGTAGAGCGGGAGCGTACGAGCAGTACTTC	CASSLSRRAGAYEQYF
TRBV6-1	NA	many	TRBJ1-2	TGTGCCAGCAGTGGGGGGGCTGCTGGCTACACCTTC	CASSGGAAGYTF
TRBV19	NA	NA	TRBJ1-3	TGTGCCAGTAGTGAGGTTTGGGGAAACACCATATATTTT	CASSEVWGNTIYF
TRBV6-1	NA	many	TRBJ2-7	TGTGCCAGCACTACTATATACGAGCAGTACTTC	CASTTIYEQYF